This T cell receptor (beta chain) was found in a study of blood T cell repertoires in COVID-19. Study context: Spain, Italy and the United States supplied samples that represented acute and convalescent COVID-19. T cells, B-cell-depleted T cells, or PBMCs provided the cDNA or gDNA that served as material.

Germline trimming cut 4 bases from V and 6 bases from J; bases unmatched to any gene: 4. The CDR3 is made up of 13 amino acids. Germline V gene sequence: CDR1 LNHDA, CDR2 SQIVND (reference sequence). As originally analysed: Amplifying reference gene primers gave estimates of nucleated cell counts. Method: immunoSEQ multiplex PCR; TCRdb's copy keeps in-frame clones and lacks some. D and trimming come from the DNA, and the V and J calls and clone size come from that table. The sample holds approximately 72,000 clones; 65% to 90% are singletons and the top ten take roughly 25%. This clonotype was sampled from a man aged 45-60 years with acute or convalescent COVID-19. Sequenced material: peripheral blood. The V and J genes are TRBV19 and TRBJ1-1; 8 nucleotides line up with TRBD1. The CDR3 protein is CASSTGQGAEAFF. DNA of the CDR3: TGTGCCAGTAGTACCGGACAGGGCGCTGAAGCTTTCTTT.